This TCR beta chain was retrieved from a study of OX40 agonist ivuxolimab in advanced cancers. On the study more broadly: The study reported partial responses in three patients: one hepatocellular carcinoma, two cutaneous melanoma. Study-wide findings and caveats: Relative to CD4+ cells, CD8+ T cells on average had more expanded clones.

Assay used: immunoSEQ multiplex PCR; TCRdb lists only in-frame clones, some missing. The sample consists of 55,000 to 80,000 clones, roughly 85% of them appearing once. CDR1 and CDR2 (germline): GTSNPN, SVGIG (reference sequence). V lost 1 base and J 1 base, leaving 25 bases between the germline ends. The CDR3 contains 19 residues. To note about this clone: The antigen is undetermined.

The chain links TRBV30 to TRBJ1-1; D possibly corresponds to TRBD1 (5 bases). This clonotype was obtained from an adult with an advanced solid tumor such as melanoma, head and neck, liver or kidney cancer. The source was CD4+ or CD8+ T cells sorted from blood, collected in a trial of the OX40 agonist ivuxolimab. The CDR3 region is CAWSGSPRTQGRGNTEAFF. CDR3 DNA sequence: TGTGCCTGGAGTGGTTCGCCGCGCACCCAGGGTCGGGGGAACACTGAAGCTTTCTTT.